This TCR beta chain originates from a study of human T cells and chemical hapten exposure. Study outcomes and limitations: Compared with pre-sensitization or healthy control sets, expanded TCRs clustered more. Patch test score rose with PT1 expanded TCRs, significant at 8, 16, 32, not 4.

This sample's time point: patch test 1, 2 weeks after DPC sensitization. Stated treatment: therapeutic diphenylcyclopropenone sensitization with weekly scalp DPC. MiXCR, applied by TCRdb to the RACE reads, yields one record per CDR3 protein. This sample has 300,000 to 350,000 distinct CDR3 sequences, with around 7% found just once. Note on this clonotype: The antigen remains unidentified.

Germline V gene lookup returns CDR1 MDHEN and CDR2 SYDVKM. The V end lost 5 bases, the J end lost 6 bases, and 17 bases lay between the germline ends. This CDR3 has 14 residues. The sample here was whole blood, taken in connection with sensitization to the hapten diphenylcyclopropenone (DPC). The TCR was taken from a young woman with alopecia areata. Some clones in this sample may be carry-over from other donors' samples. This chain uses TRBV28 with TRBJ2-7; D call uncertain. This CDR3 is CASSPHLPPGEQYF. CDR3 in DNA: TGTGCCAGCAGTCCACACCTCCCGCCCGGCGAGCAGTACTTC.